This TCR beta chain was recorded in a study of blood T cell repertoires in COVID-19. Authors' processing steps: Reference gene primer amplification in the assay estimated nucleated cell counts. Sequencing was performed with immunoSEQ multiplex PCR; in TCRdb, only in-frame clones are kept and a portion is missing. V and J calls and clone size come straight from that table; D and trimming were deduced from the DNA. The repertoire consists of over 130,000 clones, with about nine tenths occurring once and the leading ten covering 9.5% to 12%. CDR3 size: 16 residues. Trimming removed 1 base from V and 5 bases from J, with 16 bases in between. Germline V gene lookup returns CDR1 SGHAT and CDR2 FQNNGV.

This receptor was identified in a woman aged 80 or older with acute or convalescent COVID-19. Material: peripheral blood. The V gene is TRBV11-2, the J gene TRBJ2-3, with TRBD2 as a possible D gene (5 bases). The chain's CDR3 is CASSLVPSEGGDTQYF. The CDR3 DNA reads TGTGCCAGCAGCTTAGTGCCCTCCGAGGGTGGAGATACGCAGTATTTT.